This T cell receptor beta chain was captured by sequencing in a study of radiotherapy plus CTLA-4 blockade in lung cancer. The wider study: Across the patients, objective responses occurred in 15% to 20%, and disease control in over 25%.

Measured with immunoSEQ multiplex PCR; TCRdb has only the in-frame clones, and not every one. The data contain more than 90,000 clones, 80% to 90% of them singletons. The CDR3 runs 13 residues. Trimming cost V 8 bases and J 3 bases, with 14 bases left between them. The germline V gene encodes CDR1 WSHSY and CDR2 SAAADI. The material sequenced was peripheral blood, taken from a patient treated with radiotherapy plus ipilimumab. The chain has TRBV10-2 and TRBJ2-7; perhaps TRBD2 as D (6 bases). This TCR derives from a human donor with non-small cell lung cancer that progressed on radiotherapy plus ipilimumab. The CDR3 DNA follows: TGCGCCAGCCGCCGGGACTTACTCTACGAGCAGTACTTC. Translating gives CASRRDLLYEQYF.